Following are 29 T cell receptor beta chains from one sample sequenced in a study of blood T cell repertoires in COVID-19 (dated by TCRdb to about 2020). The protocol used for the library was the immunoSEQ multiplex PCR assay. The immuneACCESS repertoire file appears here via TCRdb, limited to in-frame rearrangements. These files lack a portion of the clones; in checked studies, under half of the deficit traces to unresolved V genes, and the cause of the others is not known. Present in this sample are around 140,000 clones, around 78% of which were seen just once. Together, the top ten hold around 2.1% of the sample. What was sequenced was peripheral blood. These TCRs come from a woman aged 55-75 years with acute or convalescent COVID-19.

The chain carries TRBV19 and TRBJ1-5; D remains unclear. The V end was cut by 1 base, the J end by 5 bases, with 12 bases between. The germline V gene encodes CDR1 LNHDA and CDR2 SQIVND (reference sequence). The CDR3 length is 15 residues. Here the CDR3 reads CASSIGMAGYQPQHF. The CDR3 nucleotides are TGTGCCAGTAGTATAGGTATGGCAGGTTATCAGCCCCAGCATTTT.

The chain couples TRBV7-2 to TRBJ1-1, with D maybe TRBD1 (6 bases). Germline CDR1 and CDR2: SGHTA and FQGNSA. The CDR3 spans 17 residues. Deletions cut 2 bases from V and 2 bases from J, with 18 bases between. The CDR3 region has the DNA TGTGCCAGCAGCTTAAATAACCACAGGGCACCAAACACTGAAGCTTTCTTT. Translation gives CASSLNNHRAPNTEAFF.

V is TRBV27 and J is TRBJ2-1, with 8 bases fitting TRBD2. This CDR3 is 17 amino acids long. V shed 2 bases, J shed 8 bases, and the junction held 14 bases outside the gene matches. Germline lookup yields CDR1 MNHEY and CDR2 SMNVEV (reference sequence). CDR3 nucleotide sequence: TGTGCCAGCAGTTTACGCGGGAGGAATCCAATTTTTGATGAGCAGTTCTTC. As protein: CASSLRGRNPIFDEQFF.

The CDR3: CASSLSPSRGWMNTEAFF. As DNA, the CDR3 is TGCGCCAGCAGCTTGTCCCCCTCTCGGGGTTGGATGAACACTGAAGCTTTCTTT. V gene TRBV5-1 combines with J gene TRBJ1-1; D is unresolved. Deletions cut 1 base from V and 0 bases from J, with 19 bases between. The CDR3 is 18 residues long. Per the germline V gene, CDR1 is SGHRS and CDR2 is YFSETQ.

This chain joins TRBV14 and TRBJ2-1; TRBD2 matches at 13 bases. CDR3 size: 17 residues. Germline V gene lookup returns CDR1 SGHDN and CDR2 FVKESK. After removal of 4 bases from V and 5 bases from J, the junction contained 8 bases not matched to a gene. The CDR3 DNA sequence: TGTGCCAGCAGCCTTCGGACTAGCGGGAGCACCCACAATGAGCAGTTCTTC. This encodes CASSLRTSGSTHNEQFF.

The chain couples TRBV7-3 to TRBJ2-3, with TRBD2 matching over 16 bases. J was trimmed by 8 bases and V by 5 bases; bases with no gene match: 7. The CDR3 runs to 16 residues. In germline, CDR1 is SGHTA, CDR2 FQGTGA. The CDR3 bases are TGTGCCAGCAGCCCGGGACTAGCGGGAGGGAAGGGTACGCAGTATTTT. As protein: CASSPGLAGGKGTQYF.

CDR3 coding DNA: TGTGCCAGCAGAAATTTCGGCTACAATGAGCAGTTCTTC. This translates into CASRNFGYNEQFF. The rearrangement joins TRBV27 to TRBJ2-1, with D unclear. Trimming cost V 6 bases and J 3 bases, with 9 bases left between them. This CDR3 has 13 amino acids. Germline V gene sequence: CDR1 MNHEY, CDR2 SMNVEV (reference sequence).

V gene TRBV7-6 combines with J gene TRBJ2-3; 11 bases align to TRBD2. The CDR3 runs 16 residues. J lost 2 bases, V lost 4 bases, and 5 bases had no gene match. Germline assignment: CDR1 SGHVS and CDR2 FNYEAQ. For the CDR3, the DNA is TGTGCCAGCAGCTCCCTAGCGGGAGGACTCACAGATACGCAGTATTTT. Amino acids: CASSSLAGGLTDTQYF.

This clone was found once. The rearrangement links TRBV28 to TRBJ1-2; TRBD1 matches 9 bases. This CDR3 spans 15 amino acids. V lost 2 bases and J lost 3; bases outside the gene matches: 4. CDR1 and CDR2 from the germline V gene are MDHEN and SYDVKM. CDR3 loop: CASSLRGTGHYGYTF. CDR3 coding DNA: TGTGCCAGCAGTTTAAGAGGGACAGGGCACTATGGCTACACCTTC.

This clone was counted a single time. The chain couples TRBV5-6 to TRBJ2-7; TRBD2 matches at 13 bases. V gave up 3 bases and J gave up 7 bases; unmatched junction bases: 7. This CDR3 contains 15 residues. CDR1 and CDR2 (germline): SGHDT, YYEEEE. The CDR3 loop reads CASSWGLAGRREQYF. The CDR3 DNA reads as TGTGCCAGCAGCTGGGGACTAGCGGGGCGCCGTGAGCAGTACTTC.

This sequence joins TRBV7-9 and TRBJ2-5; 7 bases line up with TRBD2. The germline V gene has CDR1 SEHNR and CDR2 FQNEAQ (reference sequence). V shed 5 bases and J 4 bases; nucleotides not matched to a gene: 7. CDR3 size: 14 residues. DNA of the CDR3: TGTGCCAGCAGCATTGGGGGGGTACGAGAGACCCAGTACTTC. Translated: CASSIGGVRETQYF.

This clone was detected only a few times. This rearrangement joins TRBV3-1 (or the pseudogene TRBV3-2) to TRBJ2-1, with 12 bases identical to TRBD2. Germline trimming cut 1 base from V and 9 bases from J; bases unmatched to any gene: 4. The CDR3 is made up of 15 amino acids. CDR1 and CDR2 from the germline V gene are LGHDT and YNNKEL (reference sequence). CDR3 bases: TGTGCCAGCAGCCAAGCTAGCGGGAGGGCCTTTGAGCAGTTCTTC. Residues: CASSQASGRAFEQFF.

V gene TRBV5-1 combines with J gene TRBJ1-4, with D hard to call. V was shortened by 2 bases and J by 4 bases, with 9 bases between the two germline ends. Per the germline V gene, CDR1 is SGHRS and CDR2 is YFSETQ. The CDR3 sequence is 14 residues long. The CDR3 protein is CASSFTRLNEKLFF. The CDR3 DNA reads TGCGCCAGCAGCTTTACGCGGCTTAATGAAAAACTGTTTTTT.

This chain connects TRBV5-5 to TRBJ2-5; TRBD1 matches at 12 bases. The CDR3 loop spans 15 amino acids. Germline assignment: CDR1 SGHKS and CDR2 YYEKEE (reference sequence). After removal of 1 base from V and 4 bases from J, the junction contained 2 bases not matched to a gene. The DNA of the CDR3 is TGTGCCAGCAGCTTGCGGGACAGGGGGCGAGAGACCCAGTACTTC. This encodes CASSLRDRGRETQYF.

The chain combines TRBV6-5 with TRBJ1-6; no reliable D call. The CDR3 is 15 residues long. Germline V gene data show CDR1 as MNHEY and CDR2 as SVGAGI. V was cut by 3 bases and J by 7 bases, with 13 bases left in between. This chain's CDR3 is CASSYDTRTNSPLHF. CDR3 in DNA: TGTGCCAGCAGTTATGACACCCGAACAAATTCACCCCTCCACTTT.

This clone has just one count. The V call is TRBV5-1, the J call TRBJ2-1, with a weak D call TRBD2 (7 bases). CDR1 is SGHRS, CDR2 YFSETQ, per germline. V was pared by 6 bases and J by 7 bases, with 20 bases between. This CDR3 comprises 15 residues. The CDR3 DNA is TGCGCCAGCACTCCCGGACTAGGGGGAACGAATGAGCAGTTCTTC. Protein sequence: CASTPGLGGTNEQFF.

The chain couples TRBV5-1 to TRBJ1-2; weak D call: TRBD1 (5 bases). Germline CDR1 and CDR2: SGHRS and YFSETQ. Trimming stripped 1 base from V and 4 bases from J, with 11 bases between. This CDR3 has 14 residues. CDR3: CASSLRTPGYGYTF. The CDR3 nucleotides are TGCGCCAGCAGCTTGCGGACACCAGGCTATGGCTACACCTTC.

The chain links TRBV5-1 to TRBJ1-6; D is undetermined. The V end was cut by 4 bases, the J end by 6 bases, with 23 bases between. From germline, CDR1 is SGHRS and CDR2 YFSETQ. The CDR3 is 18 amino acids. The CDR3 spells CASSPGGWSVNINSPLHF. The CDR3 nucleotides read TGCGCCAGCAGCCCAGGAGGGTGGTCGGTCAACATTAATTCACCCCTCCACTTT.

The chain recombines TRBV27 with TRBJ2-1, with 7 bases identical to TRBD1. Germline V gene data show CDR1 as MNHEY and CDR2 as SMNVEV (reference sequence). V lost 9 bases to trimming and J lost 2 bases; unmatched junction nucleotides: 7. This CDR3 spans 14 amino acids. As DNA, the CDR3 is TGTGCCAGTAAACCGGGGACAGCCTACAATGAGCAGTTCTTC. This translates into CASKPGTAYNEQFF.

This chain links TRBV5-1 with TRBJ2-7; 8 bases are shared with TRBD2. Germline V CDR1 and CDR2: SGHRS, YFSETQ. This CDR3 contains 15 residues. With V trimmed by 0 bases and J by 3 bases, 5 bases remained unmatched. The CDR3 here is CASSLGQRENYEQYF. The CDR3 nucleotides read TGCGCCAGCAGCTTGGGCCAGCGGGAGAACTACGAGCAGTACTTC.

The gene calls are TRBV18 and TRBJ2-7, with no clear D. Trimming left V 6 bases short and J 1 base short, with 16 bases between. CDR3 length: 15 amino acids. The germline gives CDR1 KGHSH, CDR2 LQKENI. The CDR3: CASSVLHRPSYEQYF. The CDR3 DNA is TGTGCCAGCTCCGTTTTACACAGACCTTCCTACGAGCAGTACTTC.

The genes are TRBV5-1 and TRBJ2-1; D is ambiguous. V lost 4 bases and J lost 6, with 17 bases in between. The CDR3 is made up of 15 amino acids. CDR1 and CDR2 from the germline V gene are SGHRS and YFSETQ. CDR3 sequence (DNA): TGCGCCAGCAGCCTCGGAGAATCGACTGGCAATGAGCAGTTCTTC. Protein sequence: CASSLGESTGNEQFF.

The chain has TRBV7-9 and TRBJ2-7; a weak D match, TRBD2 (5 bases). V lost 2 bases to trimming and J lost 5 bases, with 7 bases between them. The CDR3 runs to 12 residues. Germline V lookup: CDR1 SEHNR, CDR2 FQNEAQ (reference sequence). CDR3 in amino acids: CASSLLANEQYF. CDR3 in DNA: TGTGCCAGCAGCTTATTAGCGAACGAGCAGTACTTC.

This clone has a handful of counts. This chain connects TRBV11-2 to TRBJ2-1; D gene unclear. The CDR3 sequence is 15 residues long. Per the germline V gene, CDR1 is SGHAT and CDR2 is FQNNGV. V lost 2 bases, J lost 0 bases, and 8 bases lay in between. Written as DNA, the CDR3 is TGTGCCAGCAGCTTACCGCGGAGCTCCTACAATGAGCAGTTCTTC. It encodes CASSLPRSSYNEQFF.

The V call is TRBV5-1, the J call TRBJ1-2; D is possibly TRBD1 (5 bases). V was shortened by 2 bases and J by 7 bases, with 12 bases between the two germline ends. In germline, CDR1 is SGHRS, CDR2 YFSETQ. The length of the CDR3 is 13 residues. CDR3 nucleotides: TGCGCCAGCAGCTTTTCTACAGGTGGTGGCTACACCTTC. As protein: CASSFSTGGGYTF.

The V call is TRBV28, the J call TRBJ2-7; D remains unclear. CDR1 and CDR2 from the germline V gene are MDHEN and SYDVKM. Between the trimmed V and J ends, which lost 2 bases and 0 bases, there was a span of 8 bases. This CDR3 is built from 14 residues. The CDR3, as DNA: TGTGCCAGCAGTTTAGCATCGAGCTCCTACGAGCAGTACTTC. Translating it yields CASSLASSSYEQYF.

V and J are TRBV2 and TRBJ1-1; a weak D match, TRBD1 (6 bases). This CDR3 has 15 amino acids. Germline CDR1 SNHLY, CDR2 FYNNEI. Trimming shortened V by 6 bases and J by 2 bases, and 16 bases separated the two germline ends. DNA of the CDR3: TGTGCCAGCAGGAAGCAAGGGACAATTAACACTGAAGCTTTCTTT. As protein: CASRKQGTINTEAFF.

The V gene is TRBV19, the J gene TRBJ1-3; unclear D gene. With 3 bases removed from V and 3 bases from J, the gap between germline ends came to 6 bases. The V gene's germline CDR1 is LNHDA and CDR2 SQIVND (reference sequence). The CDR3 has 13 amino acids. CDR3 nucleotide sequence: TGTGCCAGTAGTATGACTGATGGAAACACCATATATTTT. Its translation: CASSMTDGNTIYF.

The CDR3 loop reads CASSIGGTGNTIYF. CDR3 DNA: TGTGCCAGCAGTATTGGGGGCACTGGAAACACCATATATTTT. The V and J genes are TRBV6-5 and TRBJ1-3, with D possibly matching TRBD1 (6 bases). Deletions cut 5 bases from V and 2 bases from J, with 10 bases between. The germline V gene has CDR1 MNHEY and CDR2 SVGAGI. The CDR3 has 14 residues.